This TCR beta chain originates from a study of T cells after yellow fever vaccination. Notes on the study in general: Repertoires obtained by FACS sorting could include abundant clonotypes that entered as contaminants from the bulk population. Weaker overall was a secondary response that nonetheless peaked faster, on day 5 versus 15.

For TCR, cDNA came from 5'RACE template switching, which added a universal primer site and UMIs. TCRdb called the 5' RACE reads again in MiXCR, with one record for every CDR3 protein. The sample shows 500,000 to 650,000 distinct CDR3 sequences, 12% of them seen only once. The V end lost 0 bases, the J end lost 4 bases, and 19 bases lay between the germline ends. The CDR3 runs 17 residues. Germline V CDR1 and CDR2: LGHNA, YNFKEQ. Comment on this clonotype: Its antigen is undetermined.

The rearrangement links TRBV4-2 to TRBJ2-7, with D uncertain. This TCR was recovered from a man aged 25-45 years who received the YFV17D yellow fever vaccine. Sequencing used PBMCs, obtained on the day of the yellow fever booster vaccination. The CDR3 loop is CASSQDELQDLPYEQYF. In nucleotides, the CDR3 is TGTGCCAGCAGCCAAGACGAACTCCAGGACCTCCCTTACGAGCAGTACTTC.